The clone carrying this T cell receptor (beta chain) was counted only a few times. What it recognizes is unknown. The data were obtained in a study of STAT3 mutations in large granular lymphocyte leukemia. Study-level information: More than half of T-LGLL patients received immunosuppressive therapy.

Regarding the study as a whole: Differing intervals and regimens complicate linking therapy response to clone burden. Every T-cell large granular lymphocyte leukemia patient had at least one immunodominant TCR beta clonotype.

Only in-frame clones appear in the TCRdb table, and some are missing; sequencing was by immunoSEQ multiplex PCR. Of roughly 30,000 clones listed, about 83% are singletons. The material sequenced was peripheral blood mononuclear cells. The receptor was derived from a woman aged 45-60 years with T-cell large granular lymphocyte leukemia. Some clones in this sample may be carry-over from other donors' samples.

CDR3: CASSPGWGMNTEAFF. The CDR3 bases are TGTGCCAGCAGCCCCGGATGGGGAATGAACACTGAAGCTTTCTTT. The chain has TRBV5-6 and TRBJ1-1; D remains ambiguous. The germline gives CDR1 SGHDT, CDR2 YYEEEE. This CDR3 comprises 15 residues. The germline V and J ends were trimmed by 4 bases and 0 bases, with 13 bases remaining between them.